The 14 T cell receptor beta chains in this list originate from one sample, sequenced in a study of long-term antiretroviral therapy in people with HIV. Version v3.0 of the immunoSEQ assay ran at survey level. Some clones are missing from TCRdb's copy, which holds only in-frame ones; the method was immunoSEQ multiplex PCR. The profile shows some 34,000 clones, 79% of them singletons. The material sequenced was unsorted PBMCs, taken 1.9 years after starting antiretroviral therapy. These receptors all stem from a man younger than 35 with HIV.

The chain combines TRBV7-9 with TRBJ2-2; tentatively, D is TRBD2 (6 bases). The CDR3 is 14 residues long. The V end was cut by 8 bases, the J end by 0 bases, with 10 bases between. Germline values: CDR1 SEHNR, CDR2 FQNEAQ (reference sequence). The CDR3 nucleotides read TGTGCCAGCGGAGGGGCTTCGAACACCGGGGAGCTGTTTTTT. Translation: CASGGASNTGELFF. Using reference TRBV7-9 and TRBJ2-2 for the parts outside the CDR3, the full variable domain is DTGVSQNPRHKITKRGQNVTFRCDPISEHNRLYWYRQTLGQGPEFLTYFQNEAQLEKSRLLSDRFSAERPKGSFSTLEIQRTEQGDSAMYLCASGGASNTGELFFGEGSRLTVL.

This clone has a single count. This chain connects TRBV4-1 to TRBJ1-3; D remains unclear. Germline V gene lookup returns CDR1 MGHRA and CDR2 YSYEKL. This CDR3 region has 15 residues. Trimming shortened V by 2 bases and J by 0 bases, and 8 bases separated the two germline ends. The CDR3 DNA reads TGCGCCAGCAGCCAACGTTCGGTCTCTGGAAACACCATATATTTT. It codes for CASSQRSVSGNTIYF.

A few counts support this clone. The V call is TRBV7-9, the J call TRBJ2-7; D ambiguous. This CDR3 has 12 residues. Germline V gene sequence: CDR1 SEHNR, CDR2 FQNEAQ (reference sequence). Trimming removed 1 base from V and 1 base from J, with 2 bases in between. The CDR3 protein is CASSLESYEQYF. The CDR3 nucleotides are TGTGCCAGCAGCTTAGAGTCCTACGAGCAGTACTTC. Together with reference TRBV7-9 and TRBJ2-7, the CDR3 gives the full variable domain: DTGVSQNPRHKITKRGQNVTFRCDPISEHNRLYWYRQTLGQGPEFLTYFQNEAQLEKSRLLSDRFSAERPKGSFSTLEIQRTEQGDSAMYLCASSLESYEQYFGPGTRLTVT.

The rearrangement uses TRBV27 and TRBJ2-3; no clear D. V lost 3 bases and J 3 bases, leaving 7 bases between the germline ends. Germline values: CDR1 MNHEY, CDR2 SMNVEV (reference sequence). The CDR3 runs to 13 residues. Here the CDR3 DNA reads TGTGCCAGCAGTTTCCCCTCAACAGATACGCAGTATTTT. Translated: CASSFPSTDTQYF.

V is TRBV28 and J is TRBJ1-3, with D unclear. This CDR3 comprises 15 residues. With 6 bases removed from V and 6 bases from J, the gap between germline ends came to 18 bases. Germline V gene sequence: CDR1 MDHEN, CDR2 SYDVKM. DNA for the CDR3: TGTGCCAGCAGCACCGGCCATGGACTTGCAAACACCATATATTTT. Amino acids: CASSTGHGLANTIYF.

The CDR3 DNA follows: TGTGCCAGCAGCCCCTTTGGGCCTTTGAACACTGAAGCTTTCTTT. Residues: CASSPFGPLNTEAFF. The chain carries TRBV11-1 and TRBJ1-1; the D is unclear. The V and J ends lost 5 bases and 0 bases respectively, with 13 bases between them. The CDR3 is 15 residues long. Germline loops: CDR1 SGHAT, CDR2 FQDESV (reference sequence).

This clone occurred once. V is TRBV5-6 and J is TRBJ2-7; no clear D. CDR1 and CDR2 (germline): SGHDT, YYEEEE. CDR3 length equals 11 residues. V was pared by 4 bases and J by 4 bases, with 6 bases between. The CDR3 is CASSRIYEQYV. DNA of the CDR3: TGTGCCAGCAGCCGCATATACGAGCAGTACGTC.

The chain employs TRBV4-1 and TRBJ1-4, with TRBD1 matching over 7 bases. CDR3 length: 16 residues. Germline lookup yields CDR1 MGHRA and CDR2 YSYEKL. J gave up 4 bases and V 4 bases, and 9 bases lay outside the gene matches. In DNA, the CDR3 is TGCGCCAGCAGCCCGTTCGGGACAGATAATAATGAAAAACTGTTTTTT. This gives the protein CASSPFGTDNNEKLFF.

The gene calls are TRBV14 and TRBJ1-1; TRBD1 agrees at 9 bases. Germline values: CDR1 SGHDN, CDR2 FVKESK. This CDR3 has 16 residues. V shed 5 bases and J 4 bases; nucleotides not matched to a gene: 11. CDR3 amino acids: CASSAPGTGWFTEAFF. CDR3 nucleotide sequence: TGTGCCAGCAGCGCTCCCGGGACAGGGTGGTTCACTGAAGCTTTCTTT.

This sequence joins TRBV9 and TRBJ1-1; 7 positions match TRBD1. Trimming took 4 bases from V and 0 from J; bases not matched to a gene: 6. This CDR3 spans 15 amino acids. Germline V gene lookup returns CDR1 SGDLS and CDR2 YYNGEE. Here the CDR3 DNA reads TGTGCCAGCAGCCCTGAGGGACAGATGAACACTGAAGCTTTCTTT. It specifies CASSPEGQMNTEAFF.

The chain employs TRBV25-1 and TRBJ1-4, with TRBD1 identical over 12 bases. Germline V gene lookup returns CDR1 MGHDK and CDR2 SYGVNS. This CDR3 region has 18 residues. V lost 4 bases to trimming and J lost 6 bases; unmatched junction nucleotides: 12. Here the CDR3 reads CASSAVGAGDRGHEKLFF. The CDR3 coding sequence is TGTGCCAGCAGTGCCGTTGGAGCCGGGGACAGGGGGCATGAAAAACTGTTTTTT.

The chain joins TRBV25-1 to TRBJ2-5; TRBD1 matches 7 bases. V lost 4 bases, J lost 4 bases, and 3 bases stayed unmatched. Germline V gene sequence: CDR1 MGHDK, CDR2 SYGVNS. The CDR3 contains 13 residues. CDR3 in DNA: TGTGCCAGCAGTGCGCAGGGGGTAGAGACCCAGTACTTC. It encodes CASSAQGVETQYF. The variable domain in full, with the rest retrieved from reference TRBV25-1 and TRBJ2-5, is EADIYQTPRYLVIGTGKKITLECSQTMGHDKMYWYQQDPGMELHLIHYSYGVNSTEKGDLSSESTVSRIRTEHFPLTLESARPSHTSQYLCASSAQGVETQYFGPGTRLLVL.

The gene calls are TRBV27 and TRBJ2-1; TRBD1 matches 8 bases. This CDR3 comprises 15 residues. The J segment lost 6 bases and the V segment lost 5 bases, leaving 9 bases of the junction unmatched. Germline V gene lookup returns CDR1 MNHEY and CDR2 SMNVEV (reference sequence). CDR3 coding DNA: TGTGCCAGCAGTGGGGAAGGACAGGGAAGCAATGAGCAGTTCTTC. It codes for CASSGEGQGSNEQFF.

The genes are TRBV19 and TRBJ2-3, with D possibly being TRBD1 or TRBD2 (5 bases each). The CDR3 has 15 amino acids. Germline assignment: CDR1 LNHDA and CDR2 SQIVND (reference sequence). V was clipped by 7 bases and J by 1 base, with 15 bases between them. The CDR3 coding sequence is TGTGCCAGTACTAAACTAGGGGAAGGCACAGATACGCAGTATTTT. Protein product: CASTKLGEGTDTQYF.